This T cell receptor (beta chain) emerged from a study of T-cell memory formation after mild COVID-19. Regarding the study as a whole: CD4+ bias marked clones expanding day 15 to 37, unlike balanced contracting clones. Confirmation of SARS-CoV-2 specificity was lacking for second-wave clones peaking day 37. Detection of some responders pre-infection suggested pre-existing cross-reactive memory T cells participated.

The J segment lost 3 bases and the V segment lost 5 bases, leaving 6 bases of the junction unmatched. The CDR3 is 15 residues long. From germline, CDR1 is SGHTA and CDR2 FQGNSA. TCR alpha and TCR beta cDNA libraries with sample barcodes and UMIs came from 5'RACE using constant-segment primers. TCRdb fed the 5' RACE reads into MiXCR, producing one record per CDR3 protein. The data show about 260,000 distinct CDR3 sequences, 16% seen once. A note on this clonotype: Its antigen is not identified.

Sequenced material: PBMCs or a T cell subset sorted from them (not recorded which). The clonotype comes from a man younger than 35 who had mild COVID-19 (a few samples of this study predate the infection). Cell type and time point are not known. The chain uses TRBV7-2 and TRBJ1-1; 10 bases fit TRBD1. The CDR3 DNA follows: TGTGCCAGCAGCCCAGTGGGACAGGGGTACACTGAAGCTTTCTTT. Its translation: CASSPVGQGYTEAFF.